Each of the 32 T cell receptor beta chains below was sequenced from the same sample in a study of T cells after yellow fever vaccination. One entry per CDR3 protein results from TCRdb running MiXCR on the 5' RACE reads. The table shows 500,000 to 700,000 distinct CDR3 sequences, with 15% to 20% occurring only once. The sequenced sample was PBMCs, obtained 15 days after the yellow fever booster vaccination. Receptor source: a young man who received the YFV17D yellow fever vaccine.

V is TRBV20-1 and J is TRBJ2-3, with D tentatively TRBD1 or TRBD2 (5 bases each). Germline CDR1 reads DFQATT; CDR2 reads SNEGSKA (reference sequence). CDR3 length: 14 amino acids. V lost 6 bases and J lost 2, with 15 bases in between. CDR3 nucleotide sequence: TGCAGTGCGGTTAAGGGACCATACACAGATACGCAGTATTTT. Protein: CSAVKGPYTDTQYF.

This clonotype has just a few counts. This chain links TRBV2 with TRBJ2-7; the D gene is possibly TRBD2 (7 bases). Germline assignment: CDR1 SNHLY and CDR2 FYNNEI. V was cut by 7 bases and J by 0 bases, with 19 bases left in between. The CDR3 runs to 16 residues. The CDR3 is CASTPLRGGGSYEQYF. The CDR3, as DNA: TGTGCCAGCACCCCCTTGAGGGGGGGAGGCTCCTACGAGCAGTACTTC.

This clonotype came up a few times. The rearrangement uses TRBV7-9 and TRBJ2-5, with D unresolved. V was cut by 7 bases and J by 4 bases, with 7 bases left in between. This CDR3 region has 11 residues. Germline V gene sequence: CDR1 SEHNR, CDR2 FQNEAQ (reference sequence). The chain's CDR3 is CASTNLETQYF. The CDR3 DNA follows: TGTGCCAGCACCAACCTAGAGACCCAGTACTTC.

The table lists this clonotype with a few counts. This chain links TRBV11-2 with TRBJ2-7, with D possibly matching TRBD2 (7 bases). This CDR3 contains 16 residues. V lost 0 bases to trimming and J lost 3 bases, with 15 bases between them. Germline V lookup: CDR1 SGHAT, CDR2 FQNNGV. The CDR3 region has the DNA TGTGCCAGCAGCTTAGATACCCACGGGGGGCTCTACGAGCAGTACTTC. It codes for CASSLDTHGGLYEQYF.

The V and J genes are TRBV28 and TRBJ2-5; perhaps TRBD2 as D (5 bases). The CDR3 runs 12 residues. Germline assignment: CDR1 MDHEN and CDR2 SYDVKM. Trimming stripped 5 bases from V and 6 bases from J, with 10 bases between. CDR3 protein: CASSLRGKTQYF. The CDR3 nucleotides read TGTGCCAGCAGTCTACGGGGAAAGACCCAGTACTTC.

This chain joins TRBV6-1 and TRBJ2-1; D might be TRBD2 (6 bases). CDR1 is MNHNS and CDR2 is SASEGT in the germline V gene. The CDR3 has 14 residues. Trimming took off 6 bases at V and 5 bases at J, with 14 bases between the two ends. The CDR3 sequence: CASSGGRTNNEQFF. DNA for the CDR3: TGTGCCAGCAGCGGTGGGAGGACCAACAATGAGCAGTTCTTC.

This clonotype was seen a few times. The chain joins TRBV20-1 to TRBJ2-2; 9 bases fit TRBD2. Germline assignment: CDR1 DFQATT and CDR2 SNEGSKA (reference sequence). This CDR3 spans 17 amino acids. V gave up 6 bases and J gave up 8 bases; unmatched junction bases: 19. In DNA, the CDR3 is TGCAGTGCCACGCAACTAGAGGGACTAGCTAGTTTGGGGGAGCTGTTTTTT. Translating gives CSATQLEGLASLGELFF.

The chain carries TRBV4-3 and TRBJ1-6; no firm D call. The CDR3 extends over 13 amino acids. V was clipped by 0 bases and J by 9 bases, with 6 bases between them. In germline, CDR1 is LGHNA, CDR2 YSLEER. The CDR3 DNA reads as TGCGCCAGCAGCCAAGATTCGGGTTCACCCCTCCACTTT. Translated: CASSQDSGSPLHF.

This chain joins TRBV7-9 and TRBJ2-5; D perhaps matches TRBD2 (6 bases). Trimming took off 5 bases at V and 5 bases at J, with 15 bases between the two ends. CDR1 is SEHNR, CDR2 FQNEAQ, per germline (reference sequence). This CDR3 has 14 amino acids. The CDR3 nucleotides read TGTGCCAGCAGCCCAGAGCGGCTAGCGGAGACCCAGTACTTC. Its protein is CASSPERLAETQYF.

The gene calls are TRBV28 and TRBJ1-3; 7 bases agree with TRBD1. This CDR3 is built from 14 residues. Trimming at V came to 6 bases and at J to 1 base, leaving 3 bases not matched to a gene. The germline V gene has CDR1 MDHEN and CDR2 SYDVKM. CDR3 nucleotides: TGTGCCAGCAGAAAGACAGGGTCTGGAAACACCATATATTTT. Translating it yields CASRKTGSGNTIYF.

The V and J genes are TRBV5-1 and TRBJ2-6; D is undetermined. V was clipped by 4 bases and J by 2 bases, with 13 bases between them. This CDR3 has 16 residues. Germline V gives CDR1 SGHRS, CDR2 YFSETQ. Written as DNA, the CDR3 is TGCGCCAGCAGCCCGACTCCCCCCACTGGGGCCAACGTCCTGACTTTC. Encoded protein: CASSPTPPTGANVLTF.

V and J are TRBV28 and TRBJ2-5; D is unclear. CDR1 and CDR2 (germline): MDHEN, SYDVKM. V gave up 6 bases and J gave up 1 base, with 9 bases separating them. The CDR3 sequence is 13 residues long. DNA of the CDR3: TGTGCCAGCAGCCGGGTCCTCCAAGAGACCCAGTACTTC. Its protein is CASSRVLQETQYF. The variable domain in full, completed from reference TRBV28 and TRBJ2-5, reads DVKVTQSSRYLVKRTGEKVFLECVQDMDHENMFWYRQDPGLGLRLIYFSYDVKMKEKGDIPEGYSVSREKKERFSLILESASTNQTSMYLCASSRVLQETQYFGPGTRLLVL.

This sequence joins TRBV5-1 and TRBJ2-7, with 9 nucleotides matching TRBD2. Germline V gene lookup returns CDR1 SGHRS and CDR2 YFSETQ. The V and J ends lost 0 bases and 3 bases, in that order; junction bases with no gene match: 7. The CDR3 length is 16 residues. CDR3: CASSLVSGSEVYEQYF. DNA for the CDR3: TGCGCCAGCAGCTTGGTTAGCGGGAGTGAGGTCTACGAGCAGTACTTC.

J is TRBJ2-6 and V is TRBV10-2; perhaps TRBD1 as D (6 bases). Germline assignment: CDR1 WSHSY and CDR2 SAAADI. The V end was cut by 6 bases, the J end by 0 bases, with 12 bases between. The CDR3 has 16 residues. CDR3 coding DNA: TGCGCCAGCAGGGACAGACCGAGCTCTGGGGCCAACGTCCTGACTTTC. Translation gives CASRDRPSSGANVLTF.

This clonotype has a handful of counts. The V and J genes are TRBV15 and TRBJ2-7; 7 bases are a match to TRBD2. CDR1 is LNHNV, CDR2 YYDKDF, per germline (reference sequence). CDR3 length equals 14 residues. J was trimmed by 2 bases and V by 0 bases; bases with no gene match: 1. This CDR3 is CATSREAGAYEQYF. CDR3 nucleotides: TGTGCCACCAGCAGAGAGGCGGGAGCCTACGAGCAGTACTTC.

The CDR3 sequence is CASSLAVGVGDNEQFF. In nucleotides, the CDR3 is TGCGCCAGCAGCTTGGCCGTAGGGGTCGGCGACAATGAGCAGTTCTTC. J is TRBJ2-1 and V is TRBV5-1, with D perhaps matching TRBD1 (5 bases). Per the germline V gene, CDR1 is SGHRS and CDR2 is YFSETQ. With 0 bases removed from V and 5 bases from J, the gap between germline ends came to 15 bases. The CDR3 sequence is 16 residues long.

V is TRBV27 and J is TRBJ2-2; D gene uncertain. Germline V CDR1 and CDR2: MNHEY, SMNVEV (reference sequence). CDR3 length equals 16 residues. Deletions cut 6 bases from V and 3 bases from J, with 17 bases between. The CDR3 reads CASSGSGTRDTGELFF. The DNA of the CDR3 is TGTGCCAGCAGCGGCTCGGGTACCCGGGACACCGGGGAGCTGTTTTTT.

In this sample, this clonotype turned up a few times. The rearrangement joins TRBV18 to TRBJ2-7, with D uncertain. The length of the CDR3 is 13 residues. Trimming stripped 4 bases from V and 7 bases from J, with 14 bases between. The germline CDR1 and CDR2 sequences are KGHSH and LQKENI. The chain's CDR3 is CASSQLTQGEQYF. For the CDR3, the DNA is TGTGCCAGCTCACAGTTGACTCAAGGAGAGCAGTACTTC.

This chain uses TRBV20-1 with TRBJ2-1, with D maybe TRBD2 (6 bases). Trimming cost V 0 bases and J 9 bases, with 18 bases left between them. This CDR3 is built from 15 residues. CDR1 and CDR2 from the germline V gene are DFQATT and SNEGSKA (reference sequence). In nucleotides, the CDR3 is TGCAGTGCTAGAGATCCGGTCGGGAGAAGTGGTGAGCAGTTCTTC. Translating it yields CSARDPVGRSGEQFF.

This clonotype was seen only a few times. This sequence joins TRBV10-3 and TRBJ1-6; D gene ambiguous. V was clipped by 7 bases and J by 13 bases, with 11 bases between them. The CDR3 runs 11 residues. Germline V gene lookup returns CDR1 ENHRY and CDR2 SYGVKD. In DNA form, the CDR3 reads TGTGCCATCACAAAAAGGGTTCCCCTCCACTTT. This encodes CAITKRVPLHF.

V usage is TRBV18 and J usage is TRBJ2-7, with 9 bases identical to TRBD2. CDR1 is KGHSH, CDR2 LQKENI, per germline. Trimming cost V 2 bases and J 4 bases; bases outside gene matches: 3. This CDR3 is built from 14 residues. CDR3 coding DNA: TGTGCCAGCTCACCATCTAGCGGGGTTTACGAGCAGTACTTC. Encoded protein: CASSPSSGVYEQYF.

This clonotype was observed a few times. The CDR3 loop is CASRDGPTYEQYF. The CDR3 DNA is TGCGCCAGCAGGGACGGCCCCACGTACGAGCAGTACTTC. This chain connects TRBV5-1 to TRBJ2-7; D is ambiguous. The germline CDR1 and CDR2 sequences are SGHRS and YFSETQ. Trimming removed 5 bases from V and 4 bases from J, with 13 bases in between. The CDR3 totals 13 residues.

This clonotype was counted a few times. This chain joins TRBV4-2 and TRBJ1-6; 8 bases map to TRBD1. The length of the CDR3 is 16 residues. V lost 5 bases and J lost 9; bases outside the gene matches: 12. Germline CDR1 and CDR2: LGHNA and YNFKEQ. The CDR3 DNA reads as TGTGCCAGCAGCACCCCGGACAGGGACGTGGGTTCACCCCTCCACTTT. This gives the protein CASSTPDRDVGSPLHF.

The CDR3 DNA reads as TGTGCCACCAGCAGAGCAGGAACCGGGGAGCTGTTTTTT. Amino acids: CATSRAGTGELFF. The V call is TRBV15, the J call TRBJ2-2; D call uncertain. Germline loops: CDR1 LNHNV, CDR2 YYDKDF (reference sequence). Deletions cut 1 base from V and 5 bases from J, with 5 bases between. The CDR3 has 13 residues.

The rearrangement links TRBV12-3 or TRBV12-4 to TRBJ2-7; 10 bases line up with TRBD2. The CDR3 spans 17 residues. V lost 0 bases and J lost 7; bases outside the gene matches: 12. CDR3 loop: CASSLAAGLAGEGEQYF. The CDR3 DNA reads TGTGCCAGCAGTTTAGCGGCAGGTCTAGCGGGGGAAGGAGAGCAGTACTTC.

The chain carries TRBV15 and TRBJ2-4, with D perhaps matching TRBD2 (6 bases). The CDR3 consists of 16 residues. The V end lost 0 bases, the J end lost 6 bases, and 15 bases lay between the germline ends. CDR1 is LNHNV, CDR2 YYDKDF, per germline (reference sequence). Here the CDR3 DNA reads TGTGCCACCAGCAGAGATTATCGGGGGATCGGAAACATTCAGTACTTC. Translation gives CATSRDYRGIGNIQYF. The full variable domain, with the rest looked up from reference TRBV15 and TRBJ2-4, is DAMVIQNPRYQVTQFGKPVTLSCSQTLNHNVMYWYQQKSSQAPKLLFHYYDKDFNNEADTPDNFQSRRPNTSFCFLDIRSPGLGDTAMYLCATSRDYRGIGNIQYFGAGTRLSVL.

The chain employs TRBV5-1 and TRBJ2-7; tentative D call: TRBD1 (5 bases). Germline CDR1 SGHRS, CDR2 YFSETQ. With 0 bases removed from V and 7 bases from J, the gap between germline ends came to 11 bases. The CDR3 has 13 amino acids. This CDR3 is CASSLGTLVEQYF. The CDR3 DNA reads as TGCGCCAGCAGCTTGGGGACACTCGTGGAGCAGTACTTC. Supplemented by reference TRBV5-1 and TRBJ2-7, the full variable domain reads KAGVTQTPRYLIKTRGQQVTLSCSPISGHRSVSWYQQTPGQGLQFLFEYFSETQRNKGNFPGRFSGRQFSNSRSEMNVSTLELGDSALYLCASSLGTLVEQYFGPGTRLTVT.

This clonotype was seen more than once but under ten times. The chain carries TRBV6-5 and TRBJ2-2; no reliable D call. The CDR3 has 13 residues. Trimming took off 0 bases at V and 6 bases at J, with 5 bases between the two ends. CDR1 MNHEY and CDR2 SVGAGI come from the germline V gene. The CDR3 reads CASSYSSAGELFF. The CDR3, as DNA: TGTGCCAGCAGTTACTCGAGTGCCGGGGAGCTGTTTTTT.

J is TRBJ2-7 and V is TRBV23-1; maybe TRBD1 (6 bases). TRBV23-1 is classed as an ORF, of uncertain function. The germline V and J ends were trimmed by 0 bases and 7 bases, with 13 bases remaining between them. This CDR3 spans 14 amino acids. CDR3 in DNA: TGCGCCAGCAGTCAATCCTGGACAGCAGGGGAGCAGTACTTC. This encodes CASSQSWTAGEQYF.

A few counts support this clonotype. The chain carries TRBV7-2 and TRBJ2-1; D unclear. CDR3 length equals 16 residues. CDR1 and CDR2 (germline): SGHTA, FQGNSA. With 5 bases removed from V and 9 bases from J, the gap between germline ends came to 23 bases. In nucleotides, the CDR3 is TGTGCCAGCAGCCCAGCGTCCCCCCTATCACCTAGTGAGCAGTTCTTC. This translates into CASSPASPLSPSEQFF.

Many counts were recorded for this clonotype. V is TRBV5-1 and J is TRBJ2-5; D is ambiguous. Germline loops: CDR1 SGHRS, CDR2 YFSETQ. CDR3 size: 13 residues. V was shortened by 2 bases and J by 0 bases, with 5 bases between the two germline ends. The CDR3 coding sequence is TGCGCCAGCAGCTTTGGAGACCAAGAGACCCAGTACTTC. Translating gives CASSFGDQETQYF.

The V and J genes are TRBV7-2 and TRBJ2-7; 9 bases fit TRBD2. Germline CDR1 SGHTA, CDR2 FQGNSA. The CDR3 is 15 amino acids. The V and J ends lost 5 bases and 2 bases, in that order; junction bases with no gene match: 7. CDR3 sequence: CASSLRAGGPYEQYF. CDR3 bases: TGTGCCAGCAGCCTTAGGGCGGGAGGGCCCTACGAGCAGTACTTC.